A selection of T cell receptor beta chains follows, all from one sample in a study of CD8+ T cells in alopecia areata. The data were produced by immunoSEQ multiplex PCR, yet TCRdb's version contains in-frame clones alone and is incomplete. Of a few hundred thousand clones listed, approximately 60% are singletons. The sequencing sample was made of CD8+ T cells sorted from blood. These receptors were taken from a human donor in good health. The CDR3 runs from the conserved cysteine through the conserved F or W. The order of the fields is clone size, D gene, J gene, V gene, CDR3 DNA, CDR3 protein. The D gene is left open where the match is weak. Only part of the rows carry a size: once, few, many, or a class if the clone is expanded.

NA | NA | TRBJ1-1 | TRBV29-1 | TGCAGCGTTGAAGGGGGTGTCACTGAAGCTTTCTTT | CSVEGGVTEAFF
once | TRBD1 | TRBJ1-5 | TRBV27 | TGTGCCAGCAGTCCATCCAGGGGGAGCAATCAGCCCCAGCATTTT | CASSPSRGSNQPQHF
few | NA | TRBJ1-6 | TRBV9 | TGTGCCAGCAGCGTCACTAATTCACCCCTCCACTTT | CASSVTNSPLHF
few | NA | TRBJ2-7 | TRBV13 | TGTGCCAGCAGCTTAGCGGAGTCCATGGAGCAGTACTTC | CASSLAESMEQYF
NA | NA | TRBJ1-2 | TRBV25-1 | TGTGCCAGCAGTGAAGGTAGCTATGGCTACACCTTC | CASSEGSYGYTF
NA | TRBD2 | TRBJ2-1 | TRBV6-6 | TGTGCCAGCAGTCGGGGGGGACTCTACAATGAGCAGTTCTTC | CASSRGGLYNEQFF
NA | NA | TRBJ2-6 | TRBV27 | TGTGCCAGCAGTTTGGAAGCGACCGGGGCCAACGTCCTGACTTTC | CASSLEATGANVLTF
NA | NA | TRBJ2-5 | TRBV5-1 | TGCGCCAGCAGCTTGGAGGCCAGCCACTCGGAGACCCAGTACTTC | CASSLEASHSETQYF
few | NA | TRBJ1-1 | TRBV29-1 | TGCAGCGTTGGGTCAGGTGAAGCTTTCTTT | CSVGSGEAFF
NA | NA | TRBJ1-4 | TRBV5-1 | TGCGCCAGCAGCCTCCGGTTAGGAACTAATGAAAAACTGTTTTTT | CASSLRLGTNEKLFF
few | TRBD1 | TRBJ1-2 | TRBV7-9 | TGTGCCAGCAGCCCCACGGGGACAGGGCCTTTCTATGGCTACACCTTC | CASSPTGTGPFYGYTF
NA | NA | TRBJ1-5 | TRBV30 | TGTGCCTGGAGTGGAGCGGCGGGTCAGCCCCAGCATTTT | CAWSGAAGQPQHF
NA | NA | TRBJ2-3 | TRBV6-5 | TGTGCCAGCAGTTACTCCAGCACAGATACGCAGTATTTT | CASSYSSTDTQYF
NA | NA | TRBJ1-1 | TRBV5-6 | TGTGCCAGCAGCTTGGGGCAGGGTCAAGCCCAAGCTTTCTTT | CASSLGQGQAQAFF
NA | NA | TRBJ2-2 | TRBV14 | TGTGCCAGCAGCCAATCTACGGAGCTGTTTTTT | CASSQSTELFF
NA | NA | TRBJ2-7 | TRBV12-5 | TGTGCTAGTGGTCCCCTCTACGAGCAGTACTTC | CASGPLYEQYF
NA | NA | TRBJ2-1 | TRBV30 | TGTGCACTTCTGGGGGGATACTACAATGAGCAGTTCTTC | CALLGGYYNEQFF
few | NA | TRBJ2-2 | TRBV7-6 | TGTGCCAGCAGCTTAGGGGCGCCCGGGGAGCTGTTTTTT | CASSLGAPGELFF
NA | TRBD1 | TRBJ1-1 | TRBV4-1 | TGCGCCAGCAGCCAAATGGGACAGGGGAATACTGAAGCTTTCTTT | CASSQMGQGNTEAFF
NA | TRBD2 | TRBJ2-3 | TRBV29-1 | TGCGGCGGGCTAGCGGGGGGACCGAACCGCACAGATACGCAGTATTTT | CGGLAGGPNRTDTQYF
NA | NA | TRBJ1-1 | TRBV20-1 | TGCAGTGCCGTAAACGTTGGTGAAGCTTTCTTT | CSAVNVGEAFF
NA | TRBD2 | TRBJ2-5 | TRBV7-9 | TGTGCCAGCACTGGGACTAGCGGTGGGGAGACCCAGTACTTC | CASTGTSGGETQYF
NA | TRBD1 | TRBJ1-2 | TRBV5-6 | TGTGCCAGCAGCCCAGGGACAGCCCCCTATGGCTACACCTTC | CASSPGTAPYGYTF
few | NA | TRBJ1-5 | TRBV6-1 | TGTGCCAGCAGTGAATGGCAGGGCAATCAGCCCCAGCATTTT | CASSEWQGNQPQHF
NA | TRBD1 | TRBJ2-3 | TRBV29-1 | TGCAGCGTTGACCCGGGACAGGTCAGCACAGATACGCAGTATTTT | CSVDPGQVSTDTQYF
NA | NA | TRBJ1-1 | TRBV5-6 | TGTGCCAGCAGCTTGGTGGGCGCGACTGAAGCTTTCTTT | CASSLVGATEAFF
NA | NA | TRBJ2-1 | TRBV6-5 | TGTGCCAGCAGTAACGGGGGCTACAATGAGCAGTTCTTC | CASSNGGYNEQFF
NA | NA | TRBJ1-5 | TRBV27 | TGTGCCAGCAGTTCCCGTTGGGACTTGAGCAATCAGCCCCAGCATTTT | CASSSRWDLSNQPQHF
NA | NA | TRBJ1-4 | TRBV27 | TGTGCCACTTCGCCCGGGAGGGCTAATGAAAAACTGTTTTTT | CATSPGRANEKLFF
NA | NA | TRBJ2-3 | TRBV9 | TGTGCCAGCAGCGAGGGGGGACAGACTAGCACAGATACGCAGTATTTT | CASSEGGQTSTDTQYF
NA | NA | TRBJ1-1 | TRBV13 | TGTGCCAGCAGCTCCCCAAAAGAAGCTTTCTTT | CASSSPKEAFF
NA | TRBD2 | TRBJ2-3 | TRBV7-8 | TGTGCCAGCAGCTGGAATAGCGGGGGGAGCACAGATACGCAGTATTTT | CASSWNSGGSTDTQYF
NA | TRBD1 | TRBJ1-1 | TRBV4-1 | TGCGCCAGCAGCCAGACCGGGACAGGGGGGAAAGCTTTCTTT | CASSQTGTGGKAFF
NA | TRBD2 | TRBJ2-1 | TRBV7-6 | TGTGCCAGCAGACTAGCGGGGGTGAATGAGCAGTTCTTC | CASRLAGVNEQFF
NA | NA | TRBJ2-5 | TRBV9 | TGTGCCAGCAGCCCCCGGGGAGTGGGGGCCGGAGAGACCCAGTACTTC | CASSPRGVGAGETQYF
once | NA | TRBJ2-4 | TRBV9 | TGTGCCAGCAGCCCAACCACAGGGCCAGTGGGTGCCAAAAACATTCAGTACTTC | CASSPTTGPVGAKNIQYF
few | TRBD1 | TRBJ1-2 | TRBV27 | TGTGCCAGCAGTCCCCCAGGGGGCTTGGGATATGGCTACACCTTC | CASSPPGGLGYGYTF
few | NA | TRBJ1-3 | TRBV7-9 | TGTGCCAGCAGCCCGACCTTTACAACCGGAAACACCATATATTTT | CASSPTFTTGNTIYF
few | NA | TRBJ2-2 | TRBV6-5 | TGTGCCAGCAGTTACTACGGTAGCGGAGGCACCGGGGAGCTGTTTTTT | CASSYYGSGGTGELFF
NA | NA | TRBJ1-2 | TRBV19 | TGTGCCAGTAGAACCGGACTCCCCTATGGCTACACCTTC | CASRTGLPYGYTF
few | NA | TRBJ2-5 | TRBV2 | TGTGCCAGCAGTGGAAATAGCGACGAGACCCAGTACTTC | CASSGNSDETQYF
NA | NA | TRBJ2-2 | TRBV30 | TGTGCCTGTCAGGGAAACACCGGGGAGCTGTTTTTT | CACQGNTGELFF
few | TRBD2 | TRBJ2-1 | TRBV29-1 | TGCAGCGTTCAACCGGGGGGCTACAATGAGCAGTTCTTC | CSVQPGGYNEQFF
few | TRBD1 | TRBJ1-1 | TRBV7-9 | TGTGCCAGCAGTCCGGGACAGGGGAAAGGAGACACTGAAGCTTTCTTT | CASSPGQGKGDTEAFF
NA | NA | TRBJ2-6 | TRBV6-5 | TGTGCCAGCTCGGACGGGGCCAACGTCCTGACTTTC | CASSDGANVLTF
few | NA | TRBJ1-1 | TRBV27 | TGTGCCAGCAGTTTGAACCGAAACACTGAAGCTTTCTTT | CASSLNRNTEAFF
NA | NA | TRBJ2-3 | TRBV6-5 | TGTGCCAGCAGACGAGAATTCACAGATACGCAGTATTTT | CASRREFTDTQYF
once | NA | TRBJ2-7 | TRBV27 | TGTGCCAGCAGTCTCCTCCAGTCCTACGAGCAGTACTTC | CASSLLQSYEQYF
NA | NA | TRBJ1-2 | TRBV6-5 | TGTGCCAGCAGAACGGGCTATGGCTACACCTTC | CASRTGYGYTF
few | TRBD1 | TRBJ1-4 | TRBV30 | TGTGCGGGACAGGGAGGAGAAAAACTGTTTTTT | CAGQGGEKLFF
NA | NA | TRBJ1-1 | TRBV29-1 | TGCAGCGCCGACAAATACGACACTGAAGCTTTCTTT | CSADKYDTEAFF
NA | NA | TRBJ2-1 | TRBV27 | TGTGCCAGCAGTTTTAGGGGGACCAATGAGCAGTTCTTC | CASSFRGTNEQFF
few | NA | TRBJ2-5 | TRBV13 | TGTGCCAGCAGCTTAGCCACGGGGGACCAAGAGACCCAGTACTTC | CASSLATGDQETQYF
few | NA | TRBJ2-7 | TRBV28 | TGTGCCAGCACCTCAATGTTCGAGCAGTACTTC | CASTSMFEQYF
NA | TRBD2 | TRBJ2-7 | TRBV7-8 | TGTGCCAGCAGCTTAGTATCAACTAGCGGCGATAGCTCCTACGAGCAGTACTTC | CASSLVSTSGDSSYEQYF
NA | NA | TRBJ1-1 | TRBV6-6 | TGTGCCAGCAGTTACTCGAGACATCAGATGAACACTGAAGCTTTCTTT | CASSYSRHQMNTEAFF
once | NA | TRBJ1-5 | TRBV30 | TGTGCCTGGAGTCTTACAACACTGAGCAATCAGCCCCAGCATTTT | CAWSLTTLSNQPQHF
NA | NA | TRBJ1-1 | TRBV9 | TGTGCCAGCAGCGTAGGTGGTTTCACTGAAGCTTTCTTT | CASSVGGFTEAFF
NA | NA | TRBJ2-7 | TRBV9 | TGTGCCAGCAGCGTAGGAGACGGACACTACGAGCAGTACTTC | CASSVGDGHYEQYF